The rows below give T cell receptor beta chains drawn from one sample of a study of technical replicates of blood from a handful of donors. The method was immunoSEQ multiplex PCR; TCRdb's version includes in-frame clones alone and lacks a portion of them. The data show some 71,000 clones, roughly 97% seen once. The sequencing sample was made of T cells isolated from PBMCs. All receptors derive from a human donor in good health. Each CDR3 is given with its conserved first and last residue. Fields, in order: J gene, V gene, D gene, clone size, CDR3 DNA, CDR3 protein. D genes are given only for firm matches. Not all rows give a size; the values are once, few, many and, for expanded clones, a class.

J gene: TRBJ2-7; V gene: TRBV10-1; D gene: TRBD1; clone size: -; CDR3 DNA: TGCGCCAGCAGTCGGGGGACAGGGACCTACGAGCAGTACTTC; CDR3 protein: CASSRGTGTYEQYF
J gene: TRBJ2-7; V gene: TRBV11-2; D gene: TRBD1; clone size: -; CDR3 DNA: TGTGCCAGCAGCTTAGCTCGGACAGGGGCCTACGAGCAGTACTTC; CDR3 protein: CASSLARTGAYEQYF
J gene: TRBJ1-4; V gene: TRBV5-6; D gene: TRBD1; clone size: -; CDR3 DNA: TGTGCCAGCAGCTTGCCCCCCTCCCGGGACAGGGGCAAACTGTTTTTT; CDR3 protein: CASSLPPSRDRGKLFF
J gene: TRBJ2-7; V gene: TRBV5-1; D gene: -; clone size: -; CDR3 DNA: TGCGCCAGCAGCTTGTACTACGAGCAGTACTTC; CDR3 protein: CASSLYYEQYF
J gene: TRBJ2-7; V gene: TRBV6-1; D gene: -; clone size: -; CDR3 DNA: TGTGCCAGCAGTGTTACAGCGGTACAGTATCTCGGTCTAAAGTATCAGTACTTC; CDR3 protein: CASSVTAVQYLGLKYQYF
J gene: TRBJ2-3; V gene: TRBV5-4; D gene: TRBD1; clone size: -; CDR3 DNA: TGTGCCAGCAGCTTTAAGGGAGACAGGGGGGGGACCACAGATACGCAGTATTTT; CDR3 protein: CASSFKGDRGGTTDTQYF
J gene: TRBJ2-1; V gene: TRBV2; D gene: -; clone size: -; CDR3 DNA: TGTGCCAGCATAGGACAGAGGAAGCAGTTCTTC; CDR3 protein: CASIGQRKQFF
J gene: TRBJ2-1; V gene: TRBV6-1; D gene: -; clone size: -; CDR3 DNA: TGTGCCAGCATCACCGGACAGAGCTCCTACAATGAGCAGTTCTTC; CDR3 protein: CASITGQSSYNEQFF
J gene: TRBJ2-2; V gene: TRBV6-6; D gene: -; clone size: -; CDR3 DNA: TGTGCCAGTTCAGCGGCGAACACCGGGGAGCTGTTTTTT; CDR3 protein: CASSAANTGELFF
J gene: TRBJ2-2; V gene: TRBV7-2; D gene: -; clone size: -; CDR3 DNA: TGTGCCAGCAGCTTATCGGGCACCGGGGAGCTGTTTTTT; CDR3 protein: CASSLSGTGELFF
J gene: TRBJ1-2; V gene: TRBV7-9; D gene: -; clone size: -; CDR3 DNA: TGTGCCAGCAGCTTAGGCGCGGCCCCCACCGGTGGCTACACCTTC; CDR3 protein: CASSLGAAPTGGYTF
J gene: TRBJ2-5; V gene: TRBV27; D gene: TRBD1; clone size: once; CDR3 DNA: TGTGCCAGCAGTTCCATGGACAGGGGACAGCAAGAGACCCAGTACTTC; CDR3 protein: CASSSMDRGQQETQYF
J gene: TRBJ2-5; V gene: TRBV5-4; D gene: -; clone size: -; CDR3 DNA: TGTGCCAGCAGCTTGTTGGGCGGGACGGGGGAGACCCAGTACTTC; CDR3 protein: CASSLLGGTGETQYF
J gene: TRBJ2-1; V gene: TRBV6-4; D gene: TRBD2; clone size: -; CDR3 DNA: TGTGCCAGCAGTGACCAGACTAGCGGGGTCGATGAGCAGTTCTTC; CDR3 protein: CASSDQTSGVDEQFF
J gene: TRBJ1-4; V gene: TRBV5-4; D gene: -; clone size: -; CDR3 DNA: TGTGCCAGCAGCTTGGGTCCGGGGGGCGTTCAGGGAAAACTGTTTTTT; CDR3 protein: CASSLGPGGVQGKLFF
J gene: TRBJ2-7; V gene: TRBV28; D gene: TRBD2; clone size: -; CDR3 DNA: TGTGCCAGCAAATTTAGCGGGACGAGCTCCTACGAGCAGTACTTC; CDR3 protein: CASKFSGTSSYEQYF
J gene: TRBJ2-1; V gene: TRBV5-1; D gene: TRBD1; clone size: once; CDR3 DNA: TGCGCCAGCAGCTTGGGTCAGGGGGCCTACAATGAGCAGTTCTTC; CDR3 protein: CASSLGQGAYNEQFF